These 29 T cell receptor beta chains came from one sample sequenced in a study of identical twins listed by TCRdb under 2016. Library preparation used 5' RACE. Sequencing instrument: Illumina HiSeq 2000. TCRdb took the public reads, trimmed them with fastp at Q25, ran MiXCR for clone calling and kept in-frame beta chains. Entries are consolidated by CDR3 protein sequence, retaining the most common genes and DNA. The sample includes some 590,000 distinct CDR3 sequences, with just under 10% observed a single time. Roughly 3% of the sample comes from the top ten. The data were also submitted as part of a second study, on yellow fever vaccine responses in identical twins.

Source material: PBMCs. These receptors were collected from a woman under 30 in good health.

V is TRBV3-1 and J is TRBJ2-7; D gene unclear. V was cut by 5 bases and J by 3 bases, with 8 bases left in between. This CDR3 region has 12 residues. Germline V gene lookup returns CDR1 LGHDT and CDR2 YNNKEL (reference sequence). The CDR3 protein is CASSENRYEQYF. The DNA for the CDR3 is TGTGCCAGCAGCGAGAACCGCTACGAGCAGTACTTC.

This clonotype was observed a handful of times. J is TRBJ2-3 and V is TRBV12-3 or TRBV12-4; tentative D call: TRBD2 (5 bases). The CDR3 is made up of 17 amino acids. V lost 3 bases to trimming and J lost 1 base, with 17 bases between them. In DNA form, the CDR3 reads TGTGCCAGCAGTTTTCGGGTTGGGGAGAGGGGCACAGATACGCAGTATTTT. Encoded protein: CASSFRVGERGTDTQYF.

The chain has TRBV7-2 and TRBJ2-1; D is undetermined. The germline V gene has CDR1 SGHTA and CDR2 FQGNSA. The CDR3 length is 12 residues. Trimming removed 9 bases from V and 4 bases from J, with 10 bases in between. The CDR3: CASQTPYNEQFF. The CDR3 nucleotides read TGTGCCAGTCAGACCCCATACAATGAGCAGTTCTTC.

The chain has TRBV15 and TRBJ2-7, with a possible D match to TRBD2 (6 bases). The CDR3 has 14 amino acids. Deletions cut 5 bases from V and 1 base from J, with 12 bases between. CDR1 and CDR2 from the germline V gene are LNHNV and YYDKDF (reference sequence). In DNA form, the CDR3 reads TGTGCCACCAGCGTCGGGAGTCGGTCCTACGAGCAGTACTTC. Amino acids: CATSVGSRSYEQYF.

The V and J genes are TRBV29-1 and TRBJ2-7, with 8 bases matching TRBD2. This CDR3 spans 18 amino acids. Germline-derived CDR1 and CDR2 are SQVTM and ANQGSEA. Unmatched junction bases numbered 19, after V lost 6 bases and J lost 0 bases. For the CDR3, the DNA is TGCAGCGTCGCCAGAACAGGGTGGCTAGCGGGTTTCTCCTACGAGCAGTACTTC. Translation: CSVARTGWLAGFSYEQYF.

This clonotype has just a few counts. V gene TRBV19 combines with J gene TRBJ2-5, with 9 bases fitting TRBD2. V was pared by 3 bases and J by 2 bases, with 7 bases of the junction left unmatched. CDR3 size: 16 residues. Germline CDR1 is LNHDA and CDR2 is SQIVND (reference sequence). This CDR3 reads CASSILAGTLQETQYF. The CDR3 DNA reads as TGTGCCAGTAGTATCCTAGCGGGGACCTTACAAGAGACCCAGTACTTC.

In this sample, this clonotype turned up a few times. DNA of the CDR3: TGTGCCAGCAGTCAGAGCGGGAGGATGGGAGAGACCCAGTACTTC. Encoded protein: CASSQSGRMGETQYF. This chain uses TRBV12-3 or TRBV12-4 with TRBJ2-5; 9 bases are shared with TRBD2. The V segment lost 5 bases and the J segment 4 bases; nucleotides outside the gene matches: 8. The CDR3 extends over 15 amino acids.

CDR3: CASSADRYWDEQYF. CDR3 nucleotides: TGTGCCAGCAGTGCAGACAGGTACTGGGACGAGCAGTACTTC. The chain has TRBV27 and TRBJ2-7; D is perhaps TRBD1 (6 bases). Germline lookup yields CDR1 MNHEY and CDR2 SMNVEV (reference sequence). V was shortened by 5 bases and J by 5 bases, with 16 bases between the two germline ends. The CDR3 runs 14 residues.

The V call is TRBV4-2, the J call TRBJ2-7, with 10 bases that match TRBD2. Germline loops: CDR1 LGHNA, CDR2 YNFKEQ. The CDR3 runs 17 residues. V lost 0 bases and J lost 6; bases outside the gene matches: 11. Written as DNA, the CDR3 is TGTGCCAGCAGCCAAGACCAAAGCGGGGGGGCATTGGGCGAGCAGTACTTC. This translates into CASSQDQSGGALGEQYF.

Many counts were recorded for this clonotype. The J gene is TRBJ2-7, the V gene TRBV7-9; tentatively, D is TRBD1 (6 bases). V was trimmed by 5 bases and J by 3 bases, leaving 14 bases between them. In germline, CDR1 is SEHNR, CDR2 FQNEAQ (reference sequence). The CDR3 is 14 residues long. The CDR3 protein is CASSHSGVGYEQYF. The CDR3 DNA reads as TGTGCCAGCAGCCACTCAGGGGTCGGCTACGAGCAGTACTTC.

CDR3 nucleotides: TGTGCCAGCAGCTTTTCCGGAACAGGAGGGGATGAGCAGTTCTTC. It specifies CASSFSGTGGDEQFF. The V and J genes are TRBV7-3 and TRBJ2-1, with a weak D call TRBD2 (6 bases). CDR1 and CDR2 from the germline V gene are SGHTA and FQGTGA. V lost 3 bases, J lost 8 bases, and 17 bases lay in between. This CDR3 comprises 15 residues.

A few counts support this clonotype. The chain is built from TRBV7-2 and TRBJ1-1; 8 nucleotides align to TRBD1. This CDR3 spans 13 amino acids. The germline V gene has CDR1 SGHTA and CDR2 FQGNSA. Losses at the gene ends were 5 bases for V and 7 bases for J; bases not matched to a gene: 6. The DNA for the CDR3 is TGTGCCAGCAGCGCTGACAGGGGAGGTGAAGCTTTCTTT. Protein: CASSADRGGEAFF. The full variable domain, in which reference TRBV7-2 and TRBJ1-1 provide the parts outside the CDR3, is GAGVSQSPSNKVTEKGKDVELRCDPISGHTALYWYRQSLGQGLEFLIYFQGNSAPDKSGLPSDRFSAERTGGSVSTLTIQRTQQEDSAVYLCASSADRGGEAFFGQGTRLTVV.

This clonotype was recorded a few times. The chain employs TRBV5-6 and TRBJ2-5, with TRBD1 matching 7 bases. The germline gives CDR1 SGHDT, CDR2 YYEEEE. J lost 5 bases, V lost 1 base, and 8 bases had no gene match. The CDR3 runs to 15 residues. CDR3: CASSLLPTGVETQYF. CDR3 DNA sequence: TGTGCCAGCAGCTTGTTGCCAACAGGGGTGGAGACCCAGTACTTC.

V usage is TRBV24-1 and J usage is TRBJ2-3; 8 bases match TRBD2. V lost 4 bases, J lost 1 base, and 9 bases stayed unmatched. Germline CDR1 is KGHDR and CDR2 is SFDVKD. The CDR3 loop spans 17 amino acids. The CDR3 here is CATSDGGSGVRTDTQYF. In DNA form, the CDR3 reads TGTGCCACCAGTGACGGAGGTAGCGGGGTTCGCACAGATACGCAGTATTTT.

The J gene is TRBJ2-1, the V gene TRBV25-1; TRBD1 matches 7 bases. This CDR3 spans 13 amino acids. CDR1 and CDR2 from the germline V gene are MGHDK and SYGVNS. V shed 4 bases, J shed 10 bases, and the junction held 7 bases outside the gene matches. Here the CDR3 reads CASSADRVGEQFF. DNA for the CDR3: TGTGCCAGCAGTGCAGACAGGGTTGGGGAGCAGTTCTTC.

The table lists this clonotype with a few counts. V is TRBV7-9 and J is TRBJ2-7; 9 bases align to TRBD1. This CDR3 has 14 residues. The J segment lost 3 bases and the V segment lost 6 bases, leaving 6 bases of the junction unmatched. The germline gives CDR1 SEHNR, CDR2 FQNEAQ (reference sequence). The CDR3 coding sequence is TGTGCCAGCAGGGAGACAGGGGGAGACTACGAGCAGTACTTC. It is translated as CASRETGGDYEQYF.

This clonotype was counted a few times. The CDR3: CASRSPDYYEQYF. CDR3 nucleotides: TGTGCCAGCAGATCTCCAGACTACTACGAGCAGTACTTC. The chain uses TRBV12-3 or TRBV12-4 and TRBJ2-7; possibly TRBD2 for D (5 bases). The length of the CDR3 is 13 residues. The ends were cut back, 6 bases at V and 3 bases at J, with 12 bases in the middle.

This clonotype came up a few times. The chain has TRBV11-3 and TRBJ2-1; TRBD1 or TRBD2 may be the D gene (5 bases each). Between the trimmed V and J ends, which lost 5 bases and 0 bases, there was a span of 11 bases. Germline CDR1 SGHNT, CDR2 YENEEA. This CDR3 has 15 residues. The CDR3 DNA reads as TGTGCCAGCAGCCCGGGGCGTATCTCCTACAATGAGCAGTTCTTC. This translates into CASSPGRISYNEQFF.

This clonotype was found many times. This rearrangement joins TRBV10-1 to TRBJ2-1; 9 bases align to TRBD2. Germline lookup yields CDR1 WNHNN and CDR2 SYGVQD (reference sequence). The V gene end was trimmed by 5 bases and the J gene end by 7 bases; junction bases not matched to a gene: 12. This CDR3 has 16 amino acids. DNA for the CDR3: TGCGCCAGCAGTCGCCTCCCTAGCGGGGCCGGGAATGAGCAGTTCTTC. Its translation is CASSRLPSGAGNEQFF.

The chain employs TRBV6-2 or TRBV6-3 and TRBJ1-5; D is possibly TRBD1 (5 bases). Trimming took 2 bases from V and 3 from J, leaving 14 bases between them. Germline V CDR1 and CDR2: MNHEY, SVGEGT. This CDR3 has 16 residues. CDR3 DNA: TGTGCCAGCAGTTACAGTCGCAGGGATGACAATCAGCCCCAGCATTTT. Translated, it gives CASSYSRRDDNQPQHF.

The chain combines TRBV2 with TRBJ2-7; D not resolved. The CDR3 totals 15 residues. V lost 1 base and J 3 bases, leaving 13 bases between the germline ends. The V gene's germline CDR1 is SNHLY and CDR2 FYNNEI. CDR3 residues: CASSEGRPVGYEQYF. CDR3 coding DNA: TGTGCCAGCAGTGAAGGGCGACCGGTGGGCTACGAGCAGTACTTC.

The chain links TRBV7-3 to TRBJ2-2; maybe TRBD1 (5 bases). The V gene lost 3 bases and the J gene lost 4 bases, with 12 bases spanning the gap. The CDR3 totals 15 residues. Germline loops: CDR1 SGHTA, CDR2 FQGTGA. This CDR3 is CASSFDRKSTGELFF. In DNA form, the CDR3 reads TGTGCCAGCAGCTTCGACAGAAAAAGCACCGGGGAGCTGTTTTTT.

J is TRBJ2-7 and V is TRBV11-1; possibly TRBD1 for D (6 bases). Trimming pared 2 bases from V and 0 bases from J, leaving 20 bases between. Per germline, CDR1 SGHAT and CDR2 FQDESV (reference sequence). The CDR3 consists of 18 residues. CDR3 sequence reads: CASSLTPDRLIASYEQYF. CDR3 DNA: TGTGCCAGCAGCTTAACCCCGGACAGACTGATAGCCTCCTACGAGCAGTACTTC.

In its sample, this clonotype was seen many times. The chain carries TRBV28 and TRBJ2-1; TRBD2 agrees at 12 bases. Germline values: CDR1 MDHEN, CDR2 SYDVKM. This CDR3 has 16 residues. With 3 bases clipped from V and 7 bases from J, the junction kept 7 bases outside the gene matches. CDR3 DNA: TGTGCCAGCAGTTTTTCTAGCGGGAGGGCCCTAAATGAGCAGTTCTTC. Translation: CASSFSSGRALNEQFF.

This clonotype was picked up a small number of times. The chain links TRBV6-4 to TRBJ2-3; 12 positions match TRBD2. V was pared by 5 bases and J by 4 bases, with 4 bases of the junction left unmatched. Germline CDR1 reads MRHNA; CDR2 reads SNTAGT. This CDR3 region has 15 residues. CDR3 sequence: CASSRLAGDPDTQYF. CDR3 sequence (DNA): TGTGCCAGCAGTCGACTAGCGGGAGACCCAGATACGCAGTATTTT.

This clonotype was counted between two and nine times. The chain has TRBV27 and TRBJ1-4, with unresolved D. CDR1 and CDR2 from the germline V gene are MNHEY and SMNVEV (reference sequence). Trimming took 6 bases from V and 3 from J, leaving 17 bases between them. CDR3 length: 16 residues. The CDR3 here is CASRTLAGSPNEKLFF. CDR3 DNA sequence: TGTGCCAGCAGGACATTAGCGGGCTCACCTAATGAAAAACTGTTTTTT.

The table lists this clonotype with a few counts. The J gene is TRBJ2-3, the V gene TRBV7-3; 10 bases match TRBD1. CDR3 length: 16 amino acids. The germline V gene has CDR1 SGHTA and CDR2 FQGTGA. Germline trimming cut 2 bases from V and 4 bases from J; bases unmatched to any gene: 6. The CDR3 region is CASSLWGTGEADTQYF. CDR3 in DNA: TGTGCCAGCAGCTTATGGGGGACAGGGGAGGCAGATACGCAGTATTTT.

This clonotype showed up just a few times. The chain uses TRBV20-1 and TRBJ2-7; tentative D call: TRBD1 (5 bases). V lost 6 bases and J lost 2, with 17 bases in between. The CDR3 loop spans 14 amino acids. CDR1 and CDR2 from the germline V gene are DFQATT and SNEGSKA (reference sequence). CDR3 nucleotides: TGCAGTGCCGGTAAGGCAGGGCTGGCCTACGAGCAGTACTTC. This translates into CSAGKAGLAYEQYF.

In its sample, this clonotype was seen many times. The CDR3: CATSRGGSGGNEQFF. CDR3 sequence (DNA): TGTGCCACCAGCAGAGGAGGTAGCGGGGGCAATGAGCAGTTCTTC. The rearrangement uses TRBV15 and TRBJ2-1; 9 bases agree with TRBD2. This CDR3 comprises 15 residues. V trimming: 1 base; J trimming: 6 bases; junction bases outside the gene matches: 4. The germline gives CDR1 LNHNV, CDR2 YYDKDF (reference sequence).